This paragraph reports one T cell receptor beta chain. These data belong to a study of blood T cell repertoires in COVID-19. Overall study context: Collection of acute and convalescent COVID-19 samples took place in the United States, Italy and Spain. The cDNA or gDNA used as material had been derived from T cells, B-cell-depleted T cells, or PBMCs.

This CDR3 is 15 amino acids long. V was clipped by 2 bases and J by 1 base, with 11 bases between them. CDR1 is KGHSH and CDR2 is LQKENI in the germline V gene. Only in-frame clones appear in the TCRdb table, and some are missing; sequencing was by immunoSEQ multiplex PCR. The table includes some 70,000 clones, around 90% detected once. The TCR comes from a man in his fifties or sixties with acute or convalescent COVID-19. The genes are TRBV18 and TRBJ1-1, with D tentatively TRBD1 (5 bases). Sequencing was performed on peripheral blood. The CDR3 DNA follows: TGTGCCAGCTCACCAAGTCAGGGCTCGAACACTGAAGCTTTCTTT. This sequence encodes CASSPSQGSNTEAFF.